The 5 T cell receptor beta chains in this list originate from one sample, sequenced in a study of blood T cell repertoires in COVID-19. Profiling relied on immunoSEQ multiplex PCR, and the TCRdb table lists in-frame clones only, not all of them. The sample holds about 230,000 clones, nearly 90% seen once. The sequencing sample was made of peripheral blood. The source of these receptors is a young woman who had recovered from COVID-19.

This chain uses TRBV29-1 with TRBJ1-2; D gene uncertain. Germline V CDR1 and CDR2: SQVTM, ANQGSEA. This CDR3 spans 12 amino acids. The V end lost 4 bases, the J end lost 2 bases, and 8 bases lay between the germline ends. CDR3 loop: CSVVAGNYGYTF. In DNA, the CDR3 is TGCAGCGTTGTAGCTGGCAACTATGGCTACACCTTC.

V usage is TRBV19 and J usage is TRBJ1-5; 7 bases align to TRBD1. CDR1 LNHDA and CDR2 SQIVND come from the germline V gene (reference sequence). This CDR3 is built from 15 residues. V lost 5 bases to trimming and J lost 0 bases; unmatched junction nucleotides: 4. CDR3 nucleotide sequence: TGTGCCAGTAGTGAGACAGGGATTAGCAATCAGCCCCAGCATTTT. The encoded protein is CASSETGISNQPQHF.

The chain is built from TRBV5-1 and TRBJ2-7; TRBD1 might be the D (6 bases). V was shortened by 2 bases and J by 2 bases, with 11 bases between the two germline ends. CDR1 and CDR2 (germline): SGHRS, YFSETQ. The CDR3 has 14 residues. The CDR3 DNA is TGCGCCAGCAGCTTTAAGGACAGACCCTACGAGCAGTACTTC. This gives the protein CASSFKDRPYEQYF. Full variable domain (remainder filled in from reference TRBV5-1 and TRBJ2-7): KAGVTQTPRYLIKTRGQQVTLSCSPISGHRSVSWYQQTPGQGLQFLFEYFSETQRNKGNFPGRFSGRQFSNSRSEMNVSTLELGDSALYLCASSFKDRPYEQYFGPGTRLTVT.

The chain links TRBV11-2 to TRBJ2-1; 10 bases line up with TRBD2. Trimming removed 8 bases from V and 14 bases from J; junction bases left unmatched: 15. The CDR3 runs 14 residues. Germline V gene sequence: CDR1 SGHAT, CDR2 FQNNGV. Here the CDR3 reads CASASGLAGDYEFF. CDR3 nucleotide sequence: TGTGCCAGCGCTAGCGGTCTAGCGGGAGATTATGAGTTCTTC.

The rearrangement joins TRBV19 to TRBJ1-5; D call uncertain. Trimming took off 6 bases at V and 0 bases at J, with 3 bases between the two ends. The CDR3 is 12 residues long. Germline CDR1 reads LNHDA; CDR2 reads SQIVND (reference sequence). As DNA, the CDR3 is TGTGCCAGTAGATATAGCAATCAGCCCCAGCATTTT. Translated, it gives CASRYSNQPQHF.